This T cell receptor (beta chain) was found in a study of shared clonotypes between healthy human individuals. With regard to this clone: Its antigen is not known.

Whole-study results and caveats: Since donors were few, the genetic and exposure-history diversity represented was limited.

Sorted subsets were amplified in replicate PCRs using about 210 ng DNA, approximately 30,000 T cell genomes. TCRdb's table, derived via immunoSEQ multiplex PCR, lists solely in-frame clones and lacks some. The sample includes roughly 1 million clones, 60% to 80% of them seen just once. The study drew all its donors from Caucasian adults living in Nashville, Tennessee. Sequenced sample: memory CD4+ T cells sorted from blood. Noted subset: CD45RA-negative fraction. The origin of this receptor is a young man in good health.

CDR3 bases: TGTGCCAGCTCACCTTTGGGGGCCACTCTCCCCGAGCAGTACTTC. Residues: CASSPLGATLPEQYF. This chain links TRBV18 with TRBJ2-7, with D possibly being TRBD1 (6 bases). The CDR3 covers 15 residues. The V and J ends lost 3 bases and 6 bases respectively, with 18 bases between them. The germline gives CDR1 KGHSH, CDR2 LQKENI.